This is a list of T cell receptor beta chains from one sample in a study of blood T cell repertoires in COVID-19. Generated by immunoSEQ multiplex PCR, the TCRdb table keeps only in-frame clones and is missing some. The table shows some 42,000 clones, with around 90% occurring only once. Sequenced: peripheral blood. The receptors come from a human donor in a cohort sampled during active COVID-19. Each CDR3 is given without its conserved first and last residue.

TRBV14 ASSGGGGNQPQH
TRBV7-9 ASKPGRAEAF
TRBV19 ASSKYSGTHMNTEAF
TRBV7-2 ASSFGRLYEQY
TRBV6-6 ASSYRTGSNQPQH
TRBV5-8 ASSLVESGMNTEAF
TRBV4-3 ASSQVSGGAYHEQY
TRBV5-4 ASSSTSGGAYNEQF
TRBV30 AWSWPGQGDTGELF
TRBV4-1 ASSQVGGSGNTIY
TRBV6-1 ASSEARQGAYEQY
TRBV11-3 ASSLDPTGSEQY
TRBV9 ASSPGGRGDHNEQF
TRBV19 ASSRGSTNEKLF
TRBV18 ASSPFGQGLNEQY
TRBV4-1 ASSHFVGLDGQGTEAF
TRBV7-2 ASSLIGDGYT
TRBV21-1 ASTGTGGSPLH
TRBV10-3 AISPAAGGLSSYEQY
TRBV19 ASSVAGLNQFGELF
TRBV7-9 ASSPSINYGYT
TRBV10-2 ASSESGGQSYEQY
TRBV2 ASSVRLSGNTIY
TRBV19 ASRDRGGANVLT
TRBV5-1 ASSVDISNTGELF
TRBV4-1 ASSQEEDGLYGYT
TRBV6-6 ASSYGSVGGPPLH
TRBV7-9 ASSSLLAGASYEQY
TRBV6-5 ASSRDRNQPQH